Each of the 14 T cell receptor beta chains below was sequenced from the same sample in a study of identical twins. MiXCR, applied by TCRdb to the 5' RACE reads, yields one record per CDR3 protein. The sample holds 500,000 to 550,000 distinct CDR3 sequences, around 20% seen once. The same data also contributed to another study, on T cells expressing NK-cell markers.

Sequencing was done on a sample of CD4+ T cells sorted from blood. Source of these receptors: a woman younger than 35 in good health.

This clonotype was counted only a few times. The chain recombines TRBV25-1 with TRBJ2-2; tentatively, D is TRBD1 or TRBD2 (5 bases each). CDR3 length: 12 amino acids. The germline CDR1 and CDR2 sequences are MGHDK and SYGVNS. The V and J ends lost 6 bases and 7 bases respectively, with 9 bases between them. The CDR3 loop reads CASRSGGGELFF. The DNA for the CDR3 is TGTGCCAGCAGGTCTGGGGGCGGGGAGCTGTTTTTT.

This clonotype was counted a few times. The chain joins TRBV20-1 to TRBJ1-3; D is uncertain. Germline V CDR1 and CDR2: DFQATT, SNEGSKA (reference sequence). Trimming pared 6 bases from V and 4 bases from J, leaving 10 bases between. This CDR3 is 12 amino acids long. CDR3: CSADMQGNTIYF. CDR3 bases: TGCAGTGCGGATATGCAGGGAAACACCATATATTTT.

This clonotype turned up a few times. The rearrangement links TRBV10-2 to TRBJ2-7; the D call may be TRBD1 or TRBD2 (5 bases each). V was trimmed by 2 bases and J by 4 bases, leaving 12 bases between them. The CDR3 loop spans 14 amino acids. Germline lookup yields CDR1 WSHSY and CDR2 SAAADI. The CDR3: CASSEQGPYYEQYF. The CDR3 DNA follows: TGCGCCAGCAGTGAGCAGGGACCGTATTACGAGCAGTACTTC.

The sample holds a few counts of this clonotype. The genes are TRBV6-5 and TRBJ2-2; TRBD1 agrees at 9 bases. The trim removed 4 bases at V and 5 bases at J, leaving 5 bases unmatched. The CDR3 loop spans 15 amino acids. CDR1 and CDR2 (germline): MNHEY, SVGAGI. In DNA form, the CDR3 reads TGTGCCAGCAGTTCGAGACAGGGGGAAACCGGGGAGCTGTTTTTT. Translation gives CASSSRQGETGELFF.

The chain combines TRBV12-3 or TRBV12-4 with TRBJ2-7; D is possibly TRBD2 (6 bases). Trimming shortened V by 3 bases and J by 5 bases, and 14 bases separated the two germline ends. The CDR3 has 14 amino acids. CDR3 DNA sequence: TGTGCCAGCAGTTTGAGGTCGGGGGTCGACGAGCAGTACTTC. This codes for CASSLRSGVDEQYF.

This clonotype was recorded a few times. The chain joins TRBV7-8 to TRBJ1-5; D call uncertain. Per germline, CDR1 SGHVS and CDR2 FQNEAQ. The CDR3 loop spans 15 amino acids. Trimming took 1 base from V and 3 from J, leaving 10 bases between them. CDR3 amino acids: CASSLDDGYNQPQHF. CDR3 DNA: TGTGCCAGCAGCTTAGATGACGGTTACAATCAGCCCCAGCATTTT.

In its sample, this clonotype was seen a few times. This chain joins TRBV28 and TRBJ2-5; D call uncertain. This CDR3 comprises 12 residues. Between the trimmed V and J ends, which lost 7 bases and 4 bases, there was a span of 10 bases. From germline, CDR1 is MDHEN and CDR2 SYDVKM. The CDR3 reads CASMRQPETQYF. The DNA of the CDR3 is TGTGCCAGCATGAGGCAGCCAGAGACCCAGTACTTC.

This chain joins TRBV2 and TRBJ2-1; 9 positions match TRBD2. Trimming cost V 7 bases and J 8 bases; bases outside gene matches: 15. This CDR3 spans 16 amino acids. From germline, CDR1 is SNHLY and CDR2 FYNNEI. CDR3 bases: TGTGCCAGCACCCAACGGACTAGCGCCCTAGGGGATGAGCAGTTCTTC. This codes for CASTQRTSALGDEQFF.

The gene calls are TRBV6-5 and TRBJ1-1, with 7 positions matching TRBD1. This CDR3 comprises 17 residues. V shed 4 bases, J shed 1 base, and the junction held 12 bases outside the gene matches. Per the germline V gene, CDR1 is MNHEY and CDR2 is SVGAGI. The DNA of the CDR3 is TGTGCCAGCAGTTCCAGTATAGGGACAGCTCAGAACACTGAAGCTTTCTTT. This encodes CASSSSIGTAQNTEAFF.

This clonotype was recorded once. The gene calls are TRBV6-1 and TRBJ2-5; 7 bases agree with TRBD1. The CDR3 contains 15 residues. The junction had 12 bases not matched to a gene; V was cut back by 6 bases and J by 5 bases. The germline V gene encodes CDR1 MNHNS and CDR2 SASEGT. CDR3 DNA: TGTGCCAGCAGCTCACCCAGGGGGATCGGTGAGACCCAGTACTTC. Translation: CASSSPRGIGETQYF.

V usage is TRBV10-3 and J usage is TRBJ2-3; maybe TRBD2 (6 bases). V lost 8 bases, J lost 4 bases, and 13 bases lay in between. CDR1 ENHRY and CDR2 SYGVKD come from the germline V gene. CDR3 size: 13 residues. CDR3 in DNA: TGTGCCATCGGAACCGGGAGAGCAGATACGCAGTATTTT. This codes for CAIGTGRADTQYF.

There are a few counts of this clonotype. This rearrangement joins TRBV10-3 to TRBJ2-7; D may be TRBD1 or TRBD2 (5 bases each). The CDR3 is 15 amino acids. Germline V lookup: CDR1 ENHRY, CDR2 SYGVKD. Deletions cut 11 bases from V and 6 bases from J, with 26 bases between. Here the CDR3 DNA reads TGTGCCTCTAAAGGGGACGGGATGGCCTCTGGCGAGCAGTACTTC. As protein: CASKGDGMASGEQYF.

This clonotype has just a few counts. This rearrangement joins TRBV5-6 to TRBJ2-3; 9 bases are shared with TRBD2. This CDR3 has 16 amino acids. With 7 bases clipped from V and 0 bases from J, the junction kept 9 bases outside the gene matches. Germline V gene sequence: CDR1 SGHDT, CDR2 YYEEEE. CDR3 amino acids: CASLEIAGGSTDTQYF. In nucleotides, the CDR3 is TGTGCCAGCTTAGAGATTGCGGGAGGGAGCACAGATACGCAGTATTTT.

Only a few counts were recorded for this clonotype. The chain recombines TRBV7-2 with TRBJ2-7, with no clear D. Trimming took 3 bases from V and 2 from J, leaving 14 bases between them. Germline assignment: CDR1 SGHTA and CDR2 FQGNSA. The CDR3 runs to 15 residues. The CDR3: CASSFPPPTPYEQYF. The CDR3 coding sequence is TGTGCCAGCAGCTTTCCCCCCCCAACGCCCTACGAGCAGTACTTC.